The next 10 T cell receptor beta chains were all read from a single sample in a study of CD8+ T cells in alopecia areata. TCR sequencing used cDNA made by reverse transcription of extracted RNA. Measured with immunoSEQ multiplex PCR; TCRdb has only the in-frame clones, and not every one. The specimen has more than 90,000 clones, none found just once. The sample taken for sequencing was lesional skin. Source of these receptors: a C3H/HeJ mouse with alopecia areata. The MHC haplotype recorded for the strain is H2-k.

Only a few counts were recorded for this clone. The database protein in TCRdb disagrees with the DNA translation at residue 11; the sequence shown here was translated from the DNA. The genes are named according to mouse. The read is 3 residues too short to cover the CDR3 end, so that end is filled in from the germline J gene. The V and J genes are TRBV19 and TRBJ1-6; 7 bases line up with TRBD1. TRBJ1-6 qualifies as an ORF whose function is uncertain. The CDR3 has 14 residues. The V gene's germline CDR1 is FNHDT and CDR2 SITEND (reference sequence). After removal of 4 bases from V and 6 bases from J, the junction contained 4 bases not matched to a gene. CDR3: CASSFRGSNSPLYF. The covered CDR3 bases are TGTGCCAGCAGTTTCAGGGGGAGTAATTCGCCC.

This clone was recorded at least ten times. Gene names follow the mouse nomenclature. The sequence runs out 4 residues before the end of the CDR3; the remainder is reconstructed from the germline J gene. This rearrangement joins TRBV13-3 to TRBJ1-1; D uncertain. Per germline, CDR1 NNHDY and CDR2 SYVADS. V gave up 9 bases and J gave up 0 bases, with 6 bases separating them. The CDR3 totals 11 residues. The sequenced CDR3 bases are TGTGCCACCCAACAGAACACA. Translating gives CATQQNT. The CDR3 reads in full as CATQQNTEVFF.

This clone was seen only a few times. Genes here carry mouse names. The read terminates 4 residues ahead of where the CDR3 ends, so the germline J gene completes it. This chain uses TRBV19 with TRBJ1-4, with a weak D call TRBD1 (6 bases). Trimming took off 0 bases at V and 5 bases at J, with 11 bases between the two ends. The V gene's germline CDR1 is FNHDT and CDR2 SITEND (reference sequence). The CDR3 runs to 15 residues. The CDR3 sequence: CASSIALGQNERLFF. The covered CDR3 bases are TGTGCCAGCAGTATAGCTTTGGGACAAAACGAA.

In the case of this clone: Mouse gene names apply. The CDR3 end is not reached by the read, which stops 4 residues before it; the germline J gene fills it in. The rearrangement links TRBV13-3 to TRBJ1-2; D is perhaps TRBD1 (6 bases). The CDR3 contains 14 residues. Germline assignment: CDR1 NNHDY and CDR2 SYVADS. CDR3: CASSGTGGAPDYTF. The CDR3 bases that were read are TGTGCCAGCAGCGGGACTGGGGGGGCGCCC.

This clone was detected only a few times. The genes are named according to mouse. With the read ending 4 residues before the CDR3 end, the germline J gene is used to fill in that end. V gene TRBV13-3 combines with J gene TRBJ1-4, with TRBD1 matching over 12 bases. Germline V CDR1 and CDR2: NNHDY, SYVADS. CDR3 length equals 16 residues. CDR3 bases read: TGTGCCAGCAGTCGCCGGGACAGGGGGCGCCTCGAA. Amino acid sequence: CASSRRDRGRLE. The entire CDR3 is CASSRRDRGRLERLFF.

This clone has a count of ten or more. The database protein in TCRdb disagrees with the DNA translation at residue 13; the sequence shown here was translated from the DNA. The gene symbols are mouse symbols. The read ends 3 residues before the CDR3 terminus; that terminus is restored from the germline J gene. This chain links TRBV13-3 with TRBJ1-3; 9 positions match TRBD1. CDR1 is NNHDY, CDR2 SYVADS, per germline. V was clipped by 4 bases and J by 4 bases; unmatched bases: 9. The CDR3 loop spans 16 amino acids. The sequenced part of the CDR3 DNA is TGTGCCAGCAGTTCGTCCGGGACAGGGCGGGGAAATACG. This encodes CASSSSGTGRGNT. In full, the CDR3 is CASSSSGTGRGNTLYF.

This clone was seen more than once but under ten times. Germline and genes: mouse. The read halts 4 residues ahead of the CDR3 end, with the missing end drawn from the germline J gene. The genes are TRBV1 and TRBJ1-1, with D unclear. Trimming took off 1 base at V and 0 bases at J, with 9 bases between the two ends. This CDR3 has 15 amino acids. Germline lookup yields CDR1 NSQYPW and CDR2 LRSPGD (reference sequence). The CDR3 sequence: CTCSAVKSANTEVFF. The CDR3 bases that were read are TGCACCTGCAGTGCAGTCAAATCTGCAAACACA.

This clone was seen more than once but under ten times. Genes and germline come from the mouse. The read halts 4 residues ahead of the CDR3 end, with the missing end drawn from the germline J gene. This chain joins TRBV1 and TRBJ1-1, with 7 bases aligning to TRBD1. Trimming cost V 5 bases and J 1 base; bases outside gene matches: 4. Germline loops: CDR1 NSQYPW, CDR2 LRSPGD (reference sequence). The CDR3 has 14 amino acids. Here the CDR3 reads CTCSPGQRNTEVFF. The CDR3 DNA, read in part, is TGCACCTGCAGTCCGGGACAGAGAAACACA.

This clone showed up just a few times. Each gene name is a mouse one. The CDR3 end lies 4 residues beyond the end of the read and is filled in from the germline J gene. The genes are TRBV1 and TRBJ2-4, with a weak D call TRBD1 (6 bases). Germline assignment: CDR1 NSQYPW and CDR2 LRSPGD (reference sequence). The V gene lost 3 bases and the J gene lost 2 bases, with 9 bases spanning the gap. CDR3 length equals 14 residues. CDR3 bases read: TGCACCTGCAGTGCCGGGACACCTCAAAAC. This sequence encodes CTCSAGTPQN. The entire CDR3 protein reads CTCSAGTPQNTLYF.

The sample holds many counts of this clone. Gene names and germline refer to mouse. The read comes to an end 4 residues before the CDR3 does, leaving the germline J gene to fill in the end. This rearrangement joins TRBV13-3 to TRBJ2-1, with D maybe TRBD2 (6 bases). Germline V gene lookup returns CDR1 NNHDY and CDR2 SYVADS. V was cut by 3 bases and J by 2 bases, with 9 bases left in between. This CDR3 contains 14 residues. Incomplete CDR3 DNA: TGTGCCAGCAGTGCTGGGGTCTACTATGCT. It codes for CASSAGVYYA. The full CDR3 sequence reads CASSAGVYYAEQFF.